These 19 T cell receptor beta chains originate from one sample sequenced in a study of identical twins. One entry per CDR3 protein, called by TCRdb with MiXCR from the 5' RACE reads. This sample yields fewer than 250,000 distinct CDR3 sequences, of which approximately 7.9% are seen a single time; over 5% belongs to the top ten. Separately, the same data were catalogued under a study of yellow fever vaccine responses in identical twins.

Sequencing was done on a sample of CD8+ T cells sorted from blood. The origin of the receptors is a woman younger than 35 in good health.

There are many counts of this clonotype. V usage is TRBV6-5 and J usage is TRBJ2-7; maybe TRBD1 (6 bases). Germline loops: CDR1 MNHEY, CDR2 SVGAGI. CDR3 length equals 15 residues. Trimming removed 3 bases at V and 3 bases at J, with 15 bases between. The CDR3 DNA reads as TGTGCCAGCAGTTATTTGAGGGGGTGGGTCTACGAGCAGTACTTC. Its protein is CASSYLRGWVYEQYF.

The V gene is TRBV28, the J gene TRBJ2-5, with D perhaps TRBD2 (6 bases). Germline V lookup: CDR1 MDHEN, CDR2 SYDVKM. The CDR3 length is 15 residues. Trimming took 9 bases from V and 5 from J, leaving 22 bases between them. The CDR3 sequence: CASNRGSQMVETQYF. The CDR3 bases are TGTGCCAGTAACCGGGGGAGCCAAATGGTTGAGACCCAGTACTTC.

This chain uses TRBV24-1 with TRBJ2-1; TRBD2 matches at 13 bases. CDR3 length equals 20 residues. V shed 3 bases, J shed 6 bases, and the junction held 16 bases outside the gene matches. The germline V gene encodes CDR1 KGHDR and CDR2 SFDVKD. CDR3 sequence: CATSDGTGRTSGSWSNEQFF. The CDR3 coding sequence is TGTGCCACCAGTGATGGGACAGGGAGGACTAGCGGGAGTTGGAGCAATGAGCAGTTCTTC.

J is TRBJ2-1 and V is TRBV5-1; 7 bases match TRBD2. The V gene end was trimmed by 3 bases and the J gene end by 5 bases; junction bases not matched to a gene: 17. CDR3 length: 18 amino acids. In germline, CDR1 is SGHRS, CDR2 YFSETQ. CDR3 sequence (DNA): TGCGCCAGCAGCTATACCGGGACTACGAGGATTCTGAACAATGAGCAGTTCTTC. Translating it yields CASSYTGTTRILNNEQFF.

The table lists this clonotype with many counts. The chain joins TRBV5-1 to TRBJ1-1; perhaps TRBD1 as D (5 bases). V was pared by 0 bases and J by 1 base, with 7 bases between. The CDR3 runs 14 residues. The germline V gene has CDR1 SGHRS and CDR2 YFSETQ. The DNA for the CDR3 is TGCGCCAGCAGCTTGGGTGGGGCGAACACTGAAGCTTTCTTT. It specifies CASSLGGANTEAFF.

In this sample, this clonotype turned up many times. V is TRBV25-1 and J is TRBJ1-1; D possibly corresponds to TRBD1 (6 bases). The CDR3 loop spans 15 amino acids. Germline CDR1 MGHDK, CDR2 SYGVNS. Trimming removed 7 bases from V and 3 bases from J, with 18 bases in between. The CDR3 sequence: CASTPQLGGDTEAFF. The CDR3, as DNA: TGTGCCAGCACCCCACAATTAGGGGGGGACACTGAAGCTTTCTTT.

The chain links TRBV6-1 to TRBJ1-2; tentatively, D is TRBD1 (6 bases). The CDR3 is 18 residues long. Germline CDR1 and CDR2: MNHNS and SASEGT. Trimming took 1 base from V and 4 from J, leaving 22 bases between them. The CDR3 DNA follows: TGTGCCAGCAGTGAAGACGTTGGCGTAGGGGGAGGACCCTATGGCTACACCTTC. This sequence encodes CASSEDVGVGGGPYGYTF.

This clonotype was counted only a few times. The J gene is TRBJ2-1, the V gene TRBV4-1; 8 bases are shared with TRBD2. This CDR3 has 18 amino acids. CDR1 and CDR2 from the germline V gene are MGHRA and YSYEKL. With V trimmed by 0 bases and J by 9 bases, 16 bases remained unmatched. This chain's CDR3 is CASSQDGPGTSYVPEQFF. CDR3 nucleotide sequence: TGCGCCAGCAGCCAAGATGGTCCTGGGACTAGTTATGTCCCTGAGCAGTTCTTC.

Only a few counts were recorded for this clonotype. The CDR3 DNA reads TGCAGTGCTAGTATCCGGGACAGCCCGTACCAAGAGACCCAGTACTTC. Translated: CSASIRDSPYQETQYF. The chain combines TRBV20-1 with TRBJ2-5; 7 bases are shared with TRBD1. The length of the CDR3 is 16 residues. V lost 3 bases to trimming and J lost 0 bases; unmatched junction nucleotides: 10. Germline CDR1 is DFQATT and CDR2 is SNEGSKA (reference sequence).

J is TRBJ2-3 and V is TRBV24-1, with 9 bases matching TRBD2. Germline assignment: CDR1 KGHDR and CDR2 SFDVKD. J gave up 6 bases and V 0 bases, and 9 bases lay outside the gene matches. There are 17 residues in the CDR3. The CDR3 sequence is CATSDLIVGTSHDTQYF. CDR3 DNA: TGTGCCACCAGTGATTTGATCGTCGGGACTAGCCACGATACGCAGTATTTT.

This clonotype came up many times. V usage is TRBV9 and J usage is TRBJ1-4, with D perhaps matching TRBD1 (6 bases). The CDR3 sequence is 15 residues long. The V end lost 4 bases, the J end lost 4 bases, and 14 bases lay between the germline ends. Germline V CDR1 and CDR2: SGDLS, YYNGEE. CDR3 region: CASSSLGGDNEKLFF. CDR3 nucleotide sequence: TGTGCCAGCAGCTCCCTGGGGGGCGATAATGAAAAACTGTTTTTT.

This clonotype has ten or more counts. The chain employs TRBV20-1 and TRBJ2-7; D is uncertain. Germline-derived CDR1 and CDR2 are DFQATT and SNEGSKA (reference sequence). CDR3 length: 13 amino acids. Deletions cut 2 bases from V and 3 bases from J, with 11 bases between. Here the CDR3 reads CSARPAGDYEQYV. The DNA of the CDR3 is TGCAGTGCTAGACCCGCCGGAGACTACGAGCAGTACGTC.

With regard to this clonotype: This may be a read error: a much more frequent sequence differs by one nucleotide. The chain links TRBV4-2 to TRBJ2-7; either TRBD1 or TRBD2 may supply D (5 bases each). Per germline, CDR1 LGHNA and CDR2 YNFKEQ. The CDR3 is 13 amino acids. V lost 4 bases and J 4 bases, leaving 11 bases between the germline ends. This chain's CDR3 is CASSPRDHYEQYV. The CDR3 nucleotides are TGTGCCAGCAGCCCCCGGGACCATTACGAGCAGTACGTC.

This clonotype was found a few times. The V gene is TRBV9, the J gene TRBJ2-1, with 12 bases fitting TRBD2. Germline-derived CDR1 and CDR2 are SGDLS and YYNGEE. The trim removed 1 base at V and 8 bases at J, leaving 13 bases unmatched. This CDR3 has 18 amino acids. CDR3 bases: TGTGCCAGCAGCGTAAAGGCTCTAGCGGGAGGGCCGGGCGATGAGCAGTTCTTC. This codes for CASSVKALAGGPGDEQFF.

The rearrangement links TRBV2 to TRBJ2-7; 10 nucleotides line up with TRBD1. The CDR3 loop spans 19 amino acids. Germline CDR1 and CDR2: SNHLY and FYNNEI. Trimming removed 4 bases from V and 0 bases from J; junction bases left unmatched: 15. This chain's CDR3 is CASSVSGTGDSDSSYEQYF. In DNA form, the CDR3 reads TGTGCCAGCAGTGTCTCCGGGACAGGGGATAGCGATAGCTCCTACGAGCAGTACTTC.

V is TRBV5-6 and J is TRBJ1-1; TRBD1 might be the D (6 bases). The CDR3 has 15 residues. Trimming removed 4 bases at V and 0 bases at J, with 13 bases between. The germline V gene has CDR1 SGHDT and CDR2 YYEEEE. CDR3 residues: CASSVWTDLNTEAFF. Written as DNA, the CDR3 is TGTGCCAGCAGCGTCTGGACAGACTTGAACACTGAAGCTTTCTTT.

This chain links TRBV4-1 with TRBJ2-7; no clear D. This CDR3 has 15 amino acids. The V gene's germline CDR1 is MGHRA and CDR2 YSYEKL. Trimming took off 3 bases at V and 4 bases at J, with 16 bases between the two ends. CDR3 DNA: TGCGCCAGCAGCCATACACCAGATCGCCGTTACGAGCAGTACTTC. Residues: CASSHTPDRRYEQYF.

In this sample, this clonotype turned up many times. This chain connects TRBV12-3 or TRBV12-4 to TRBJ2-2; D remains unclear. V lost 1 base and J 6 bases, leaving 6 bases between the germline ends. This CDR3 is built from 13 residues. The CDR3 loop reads CASSLGQPGELFF. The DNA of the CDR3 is TGTGCCAGCAGTTTAGGGCAGCCCGGGGAGCTGTTTTTT.

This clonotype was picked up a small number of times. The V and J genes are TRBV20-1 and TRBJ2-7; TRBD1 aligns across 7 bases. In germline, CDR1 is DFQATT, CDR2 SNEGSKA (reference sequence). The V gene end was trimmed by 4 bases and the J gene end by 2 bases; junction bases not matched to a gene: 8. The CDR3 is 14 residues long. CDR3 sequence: CSANPDRVAYEQYF. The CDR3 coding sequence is TGCAGTGCTAACCCCGACAGGGTAGCCTACGAGCAGTACTTC.